These T cell receptor beta chains were read from a single sample in a study of blood T cell repertoires in COVID-19. Method: immunoSEQ multiplex PCR; TCRdb's copy keeps in-frame clones and lacks some. Here the sample spans 56,000 or so clones, 84% being singletons. Sequencing was done on a sample of peripheral blood. The origin of the receptors is a woman older than 75 with acute or convalescent COVID-19. The CDR3 runs from the conserved cysteine through the conserved F or W. D genes are given only for firm matches.

j_call: TRBJ2-5; v_call: TRBV7-6; d_call: .; cdr3_nt: TGTGCCAGCAGCTTGCTTGGGGGGTCGAAAGAGACCCAGTACTTC; cdr3_aa: CASSLLGGSKETQYF
j_call: TRBJ2-7; v_call: TRBV19; d_call: .; cdr3_nt: TGTGCCAGTAGTGCCCGACGGACAAGACACGAGCAGTACTTC; cdr3_aa: CASSARRTRHEQYF
j_call: TRBJ2-3; v_call: TRBV7-2; d_call: TRBD1; cdr3_nt: TGTGCCAGCAGCTTCAAGGGGGCGGATACGCAGTATTTT; cdr3_aa: CASSFKGADTQYF
j_call: TRBJ2-1; v_call: TRBV7-9; d_call: .; cdr3_nt: TGTGCCAGCAGCTTAGAAGCGCTAAATGAGCAGTTCTTC; cdr3_aa: CASSLEALNEQFF
j_call: TRBJ2-7; v_call: TRBV29-1; d_call: TRBD1; cdr3_nt: TGCAGCGTTGAATCTGGGACAGGGGGTTACGAGCAGTACTTC; cdr3_aa: CSVESGTGGYEQYF
j_call: TRBJ2-7; v_call: TRBV5-6; d_call: TRBD1; cdr3_nt: TGTGCCAGCAGCCCGGCTGGGGCAGGGGGCCGCTACGAGCAGTACTTC; cdr3_aa: CASSPAGAGGRYEQYF
j_call: TRBJ1-2; v_call: TRBV21-1; d_call: .; cdr3_nt: TGTGCCAGCTCCCACTCGGACGGGAATTCTAACTATGGCTACACCTTC; cdr3_aa: CASSHSDGNSNYGYTF
j_call: TRBJ1-1; v_call: TRBV6-5; d_call: TRBD1; cdr3_nt: TGTGCCAGCAGGGCGACAGGGCCGGTAGCTTTCTTT; cdr3_aa: CASRATGPVAFF
j_call: TRBJ1-5; v_call: TRBV19; d_call: .; cdr3_nt: TGTGCCAGTAGGCCTCGGGGGATCCCCCAATTTCAGCCCCAGCATTTT; cdr3_aa: CASRPRGIPQFQPQHF
j_call: TRBJ1-2; v_call: TRBV7-9; d_call: .; cdr3_nt: TGTGCCAGCAGCTTAGTCCCGGGAACTAACTATGGCTACACCTTC; cdr3_aa: CASSLVPGTNYGYTF
j_call: TRBJ2-5; v_call: TRBV5-6; d_call: TRBD1; cdr3_nt: TGTGCCAGCAGCTTACGGACAGGGGGGCGATTAGAGACCCAGTACTTC; cdr3_aa: CASSLRTGGRLETQYF
j_call: TRBJ2-6; v_call: TRBV7-9; d_call: .; cdr3_nt: TGTGCCAGCAGCCTCCTCCCGACGGGGACTGGGGCCAACGTCCTGACTTTC; cdr3_aa: CASSLLPTGTGANVLTF
j_call: TRBJ1-4; v_call: TRBV9; d_call: .; cdr3_nt: TGTGCCAGCAGCGTAGAGGGGCGAGATGAAAAACTGTTTTTT; cdr3_aa: CASSVEGRDEKLFF
j_call: TRBJ2-2; v_call: TRBV5-5; d_call: TRBD2; cdr3_nt: TGTGCCAGCAGCTGGGGGACCGCGGGGGCCGGGGAGCTGTTTTTT; cdr3_aa: CASSWGTAGAGELFF
j_call: TRBJ2-7; v_call: TRBV9; d_call: TRBD1; cdr3_nt: TGTGCCAGCAGCCTAGGACCGGGACAGCAGACCTACGAGCAGTACTTC; cdr3_aa: CASSLGPGQQTYEQYF
j_call: TRBJ1-2; v_call: TRBV3-1/TRBV3-2; d_call: .; cdr3_nt: TGTGCCAGCACTGTTGTTGGGGGTAGCGGAGGCTACACCTTC; cdr3_aa: CASTVVGGSGGYTF
j_call: TRBJ2-1; v_call: TRBV6-5; d_call: .; cdr3_nt: TGTGCCAGCAGATATGCAGGGGCCAATGAGCAGTTCTTC; cdr3_aa: CASRYAGANEQFF